This TCR beta chain came from a study of lymphopenia after photon versus proton radiotherapy. Some clones are missing from TCRdb's copy, which holds only in-frame ones; the method was immunoSEQ multiplex PCR. The table records roughly 150,000 clones, about 85% of them present only once. Study results and caveats: Post-nadir diversity loss with photons came from oligoclonal expansion, particularly CD8+ Temra cells. Under photons, naive T cells and diversity fell while effector/memory populations rose.

Comment on this clone: Its antigen is not known.

The receptor's source is a man aged 50 to 60 with gastric cancer. Material: peripheral blood, obtained from a patient treated with photon-based radiotherapy.

The CDR3: CASSQGAERYGYTF. The CDR3 nucleotides are TGTGCCAGCAGTCAGGGGGCGGAGAGGTATGGCTACACCTTC. The rearrangement uses TRBV6-5 and TRBJ1-2; TRBD1 matches at 8 bases. The CDR3 is 14 amino acids. V lost 5 bases, J lost 5 bases, and 7 bases stayed unmatched. Germline V lookup: CDR1 MNHEY, CDR2 SVGAGI.